This T cell receptor beta chain was obtained from a study of a mutant IDH1 vaccine in newly diagnosed glioma. Across the whole study: Vaccines were first given 4-6 weeks after radiotherapy alone, or with temozolomide cycles. Treated patients had a mean age of about 37 years and a sex split that was roughly 60% male and 37.5% female.

Comment on this clone: Its cognate antigen is unknown.

Only in-frame clones appear in the TCRdb table, and some are missing; sequencing was by immunoSEQ multiplex PCR. The repertoire includes over 55,000 clones, roughly 90% of them detected once, and 1.5% to 2% sits in the top ten. J gave up 4 bases and V 5 bases, and 7 bases lay outside the gene matches. Germline CDR1 MDHEN, CDR2 SYDVKM. This CDR3 is 15 amino acids long. As to time point: week 11, during vaccination. Every vaccine dose comprised 300 ug of mutant IDH1 20-mer peptide plus topical imiquimod. In every donor, the tumor was a new WHO grade 3 or 4 IDH1-mutant, ATRX-lost astrocytoma. Study-level points and caveats: The study observed vaccine-induced immune responses in roughly 93% of patients.

This chain uses TRBV28 with TRBJ2-3; 9 nucleotides agree with TRBD1. The receptor comes from a middle-aged man with glioma. The sequencing used PBMCs, collected from a glioma patient whose treatment included an IDH1 peptide vaccine. The CDR3 DNA is TGTGCCAGCAGTGCACCCACAGGGGGCCCAGATACGCAGTATTTT. Its translation is CASSAPTGGPDTQYF.